The source of this T cell receptor beta chain is a study of post-analysis software for immune sequencing data. Findings and caveats of the study: About five TRBV segments appeared more often in patients than in controls, and TRBV5-6, TRBV5-1 and TRBV20-1 were among these. Significantly lower normalized Chao1 diversity was seen in multiple sclerosis patients than in controls.

Points on this clonotype: Its antigen is as yet unknown.

From germline, CDR1 is MDHEN and CDR2 SYDVKM. CDR3 length: 14 amino acids. V lost 3 bases and J lost 7, with 15 bases in between. Included in the TCR beta cDNA libraries were unique molecular identifiers. Each CDR3 protein is one row after TCRdb ran MiXCR on the PCR reads. The sample lists 380,000 or so distinct CDR3 sequences, 30% to 45% occurring once. Specimen: blood. This chain uses TRBV28 with TRBJ1-2; no clear D gene. The source of this sequence is a girl under 18 with multiple sclerosis. The CDR3 protein is CASSLGRERSGYTF. In nucleotides, the CDR3 is TGTGCCAGCAGTTTGGGGAGGGAGAGGTCTGGCTACACCTTC.